These 13 T cell receptor beta chains were all obtained from the same sample, sequenced in a study of T cells in Graves' hyperthyroidism and ophthalmopathy. TCR beta CDR3 regions were amplified from RNA transcripts. Primed by the HTBI set, a first-round RT-PCR was run on the TCR CDR3. TCRdb itself ran the multiplex PCR reads through MiXCR, one entry per CDR3 protein. The sample holds fewer than 800,000 distinct CDR3 sequences; less than 20% are singletons and the top ten take about 8.4%. Material for sequencing was blood. The receptors stem from a man aged 18 to 29 with Graves' hyperthyroidism.

This clonotype was picked up many times. This sequence joins TRBV28 and TRBJ2-3, with 10 bases that match TRBD1. Germline-derived CDR1 and CDR2 are MDHEN and SYDVKM. The CDR3 is 17 residues long. V lost 5 bases and J lost 1; bases outside the gene matches: 9. Here the CDR3 reads CASSPGTGATGTDTQYF. CDR3 bases: TGTGCCAGCAGTCCGGGGACAGGGGCTACCGGCACAGATACGCAGTATTTT.

There are a few counts of this clonotype. The V call is TRBV28, the J call TRBJ2-5; 8 positions agree with TRBD1. The V segment lost 6 bases and the J segment 1 base; nucleotides outside the gene matches: 10. The CDR3 is 16 amino acids. The germline V gene has CDR1 MDHEN and CDR2 SYDVKM. In DNA, the CDR3 is TGTGCCAGCAGGGGCTATCAGGGGGCTCTCCAAGAGACCCAGTACTTC. As protein: CASRGYQGALQETQYF.

This clonotype was seen more than once but under ten times. The chain joins TRBV20-1 to TRBJ2-7, with D possibly being TRBD1 (5 bases). Germline CDR1 is DFQATT and CDR2 is SNEGSKA (reference sequence). Trimming took off 2 bases at V and 0 bases at J, with 14 bases between the two ends. The CDR3 loop spans 15 amino acids. The CDR3 sequence is CSARKGQGGSYEQYF. The CDR3 DNA sequence: TGCAGTGCTAGAAAGGGGCAGGGCGGCTCCTACGAGCAGTACTTC.

This clonotype showed up just a few times. The chain uses TRBV12-5 and TRBJ2-7; the match to TRBD1 covers 7 bases. The CDR3 contains 16 residues. Per germline, CDR1 LGHNT and CDR2 FRNRAP. The trim removed 6 bases at V and 7 bases at J, leaving 18 bases unmatched. The CDR3 reads CASGHPARTGPHEQYF. The CDR3 bases are TGTGCTAGTGGCCACCCGGCCCGGACAGGTCCTCATGAGCAGTACTTC.

This chain joins TRBV2 and TRBJ2-5, with no clear D. The CDR3 has 14 amino acids. With 3 bases removed from V and 4 bases from J, the gap between germline ends came to 12 bases. In germline, CDR1 is SNHLY, CDR2 FYNNEI. The CDR3 loop is CASSDGRPPETQYF. CDR3 nucleotides: TGTGCCAGCAGTGACGGCAGGCCTCCAGAGACCCAGTACTTC.

This clonotype was counted a few times. V usage is TRBV19 and J usage is TRBJ2-5, with 9 bases that match TRBD2. Trimming at V came to 2 bases and at J to 5 bases, leaving 12 bases not matched to a gene. The CDR3 has 17 residues. Per the germline V gene, CDR1 is LNHDA and CDR2 is SQIVND (reference sequence). CDR3 nucleotides: TGTGCCAGTAGTATAAGCCGCAGGCGGGAGGGAAAGGAGACCCAGTACTTC. Translating gives CASSISRRREGKETQYF. The full variable domain, rest sourced from reference TRBV19 and TRBJ2-5, is DGGITQSPKYLFRKEGQNVTLSCEQNLNHDAMYWYRQDPGQGLRLIYYSQIVNDFQKGDIAEGYSVSREKKESFPLTVTSAQKNPTAFYLCASSISRRREGKETQYFGPGTRLLVL.

Many counts were recorded for this clonotype. The rearrangement links TRBV28 to TRBJ2-6; 9 bases align to TRBD1. CDR1 is MDHEN, CDR2 SYDVKM, per germline. CDR3 length equals 15 residues. With 4 bases clipped from V and 2 bases from J, the junction kept 0 bases outside the gene matches. The CDR3: CASSWTGAGANVLTF. As DNA, the CDR3 is TGTGCCAGCAGTTGGACAGGGGCTGGGGCCAACGTCCTGACTTTC.

This clonotype appeared many times. CDR3 in amino acids: CASSSGTGNTEAFF. In DNA form, the CDR3 reads TGTGCCAGCTCATCCGGAACCGGAAACACTGAAGCTTTCTTT. The J gene is TRBJ1-1, the V gene TRBV7-8; no clear D gene. Germline CDR1 SGHVS, CDR2 FQNEAQ. CDR3 length equals 14 residues. Trimming took off 8 bases at V and 2 bases at J, with 15 bases between the two ends. The full variable domain, its missing parts supplied by reference TRBV7-8 and TRBJ1-1, is GAGVSQSPRYKVAKRGQDVALRCDPISGHVSLFWYQQALGQGPEFLTYFQNEAQLDKSGLPSDRFFAERPEGSVSTLKIQRTQQEDSAVYLCASSSGTGNTEAFFGQGTRLTVV.

Many counts were recorded for this clonotype. Here the CDR3 DNA reads TGCAGTGCTAGAGCTGCGGGACAGTACGAGCAGTACTTC. It encodes CSARAAGQYEQYF. V and J are TRBV20-1 and TRBJ2-7; a possible D gene is TRBD1 (7 bases). Germline V gene lookup returns CDR1 DFQATT and CDR2 SNEGSKA (reference sequence). With 1 base removed from V and 4 bases from J, the gap between germline ends came to 11 bases. This CDR3 is 13 amino acids long.

The rearrangement joins TRBV4-1 to TRBJ2-1; D is tentatively TRBD1 or TRBD2 (6 bases each). Germline V gives CDR1 MGHRA, CDR2 YSYEKL. The ends were cut back, 5 bases at V and 0 bases at J, with 17 bases in the middle. CDR3 length: 17 residues. This chain's CDR3 is CASSGSVGGGSYNEQFF. CDR3 bases: TGCGCCAGCAGCGGGTCAGTAGGGGGAGGCTCCTACAATGAGCAGTTCTTC.

This clonotype was counted ten times or more. This sequence joins TRBV5-1 and TRBJ2-7; 7 bases are shared with TRBD2. Germline CDR1 reads SGHRS; CDR2 reads YFSETQ. The CDR3 sequence is 16 residues long. After removal of 0 bases from V and 0 bases from J, the junction contained 6 bases not matched to a gene. CDR3 residues: CASSLAGGSPSYEQYF. The CDR3 coding sequence is TGCGCCAGCAGCTTGGCCGGCGGGAGTCCCTCCTACGAGCAGTACTTC.

The genes are TRBV2 and TRBJ2-3; 9 bases line up with TRBD2. Germline values: CDR1 SNHLY, CDR2 FYNNEI. The CDR3 totals 16 residues. With V trimmed by 6 bases and J by 5 bases, 12 bases remained unmatched. CDR3 in DNA: TGTGCCAGCAGCCCTGAGGGAGCGGGAGGTGGAGATACGCAGTATTTT. Translated: CASSPEGAGGGDTQYF. Variable domain in full (rest from reference TRBV2 and TRBJ2-3): EPEVTQTPSHQVTQMGQEVILRCVPISNHLYFYWYRQILGQKVEFLVSFYNNEISEKSEIFDDQFSVERPDGSNFTLKIRSTKLEDSAMYFCASSPEGAGGGDTQYFGPGTRLTVL.

The chain joins TRBV12-3 or TRBV12-4 to TRBJ2-7; 9 bases are shared with TRBD2. V was clipped by 5 bases and J by 0 bases; unmatched bases: 2. This CDR3 is 14 amino acids long. The DNA for the CDR3 is TGTGCCAGCAGTGGGACTAGCCTCTCCTACGAGCAGTACTTC. Residues: CASSGTSLSYEQYF.